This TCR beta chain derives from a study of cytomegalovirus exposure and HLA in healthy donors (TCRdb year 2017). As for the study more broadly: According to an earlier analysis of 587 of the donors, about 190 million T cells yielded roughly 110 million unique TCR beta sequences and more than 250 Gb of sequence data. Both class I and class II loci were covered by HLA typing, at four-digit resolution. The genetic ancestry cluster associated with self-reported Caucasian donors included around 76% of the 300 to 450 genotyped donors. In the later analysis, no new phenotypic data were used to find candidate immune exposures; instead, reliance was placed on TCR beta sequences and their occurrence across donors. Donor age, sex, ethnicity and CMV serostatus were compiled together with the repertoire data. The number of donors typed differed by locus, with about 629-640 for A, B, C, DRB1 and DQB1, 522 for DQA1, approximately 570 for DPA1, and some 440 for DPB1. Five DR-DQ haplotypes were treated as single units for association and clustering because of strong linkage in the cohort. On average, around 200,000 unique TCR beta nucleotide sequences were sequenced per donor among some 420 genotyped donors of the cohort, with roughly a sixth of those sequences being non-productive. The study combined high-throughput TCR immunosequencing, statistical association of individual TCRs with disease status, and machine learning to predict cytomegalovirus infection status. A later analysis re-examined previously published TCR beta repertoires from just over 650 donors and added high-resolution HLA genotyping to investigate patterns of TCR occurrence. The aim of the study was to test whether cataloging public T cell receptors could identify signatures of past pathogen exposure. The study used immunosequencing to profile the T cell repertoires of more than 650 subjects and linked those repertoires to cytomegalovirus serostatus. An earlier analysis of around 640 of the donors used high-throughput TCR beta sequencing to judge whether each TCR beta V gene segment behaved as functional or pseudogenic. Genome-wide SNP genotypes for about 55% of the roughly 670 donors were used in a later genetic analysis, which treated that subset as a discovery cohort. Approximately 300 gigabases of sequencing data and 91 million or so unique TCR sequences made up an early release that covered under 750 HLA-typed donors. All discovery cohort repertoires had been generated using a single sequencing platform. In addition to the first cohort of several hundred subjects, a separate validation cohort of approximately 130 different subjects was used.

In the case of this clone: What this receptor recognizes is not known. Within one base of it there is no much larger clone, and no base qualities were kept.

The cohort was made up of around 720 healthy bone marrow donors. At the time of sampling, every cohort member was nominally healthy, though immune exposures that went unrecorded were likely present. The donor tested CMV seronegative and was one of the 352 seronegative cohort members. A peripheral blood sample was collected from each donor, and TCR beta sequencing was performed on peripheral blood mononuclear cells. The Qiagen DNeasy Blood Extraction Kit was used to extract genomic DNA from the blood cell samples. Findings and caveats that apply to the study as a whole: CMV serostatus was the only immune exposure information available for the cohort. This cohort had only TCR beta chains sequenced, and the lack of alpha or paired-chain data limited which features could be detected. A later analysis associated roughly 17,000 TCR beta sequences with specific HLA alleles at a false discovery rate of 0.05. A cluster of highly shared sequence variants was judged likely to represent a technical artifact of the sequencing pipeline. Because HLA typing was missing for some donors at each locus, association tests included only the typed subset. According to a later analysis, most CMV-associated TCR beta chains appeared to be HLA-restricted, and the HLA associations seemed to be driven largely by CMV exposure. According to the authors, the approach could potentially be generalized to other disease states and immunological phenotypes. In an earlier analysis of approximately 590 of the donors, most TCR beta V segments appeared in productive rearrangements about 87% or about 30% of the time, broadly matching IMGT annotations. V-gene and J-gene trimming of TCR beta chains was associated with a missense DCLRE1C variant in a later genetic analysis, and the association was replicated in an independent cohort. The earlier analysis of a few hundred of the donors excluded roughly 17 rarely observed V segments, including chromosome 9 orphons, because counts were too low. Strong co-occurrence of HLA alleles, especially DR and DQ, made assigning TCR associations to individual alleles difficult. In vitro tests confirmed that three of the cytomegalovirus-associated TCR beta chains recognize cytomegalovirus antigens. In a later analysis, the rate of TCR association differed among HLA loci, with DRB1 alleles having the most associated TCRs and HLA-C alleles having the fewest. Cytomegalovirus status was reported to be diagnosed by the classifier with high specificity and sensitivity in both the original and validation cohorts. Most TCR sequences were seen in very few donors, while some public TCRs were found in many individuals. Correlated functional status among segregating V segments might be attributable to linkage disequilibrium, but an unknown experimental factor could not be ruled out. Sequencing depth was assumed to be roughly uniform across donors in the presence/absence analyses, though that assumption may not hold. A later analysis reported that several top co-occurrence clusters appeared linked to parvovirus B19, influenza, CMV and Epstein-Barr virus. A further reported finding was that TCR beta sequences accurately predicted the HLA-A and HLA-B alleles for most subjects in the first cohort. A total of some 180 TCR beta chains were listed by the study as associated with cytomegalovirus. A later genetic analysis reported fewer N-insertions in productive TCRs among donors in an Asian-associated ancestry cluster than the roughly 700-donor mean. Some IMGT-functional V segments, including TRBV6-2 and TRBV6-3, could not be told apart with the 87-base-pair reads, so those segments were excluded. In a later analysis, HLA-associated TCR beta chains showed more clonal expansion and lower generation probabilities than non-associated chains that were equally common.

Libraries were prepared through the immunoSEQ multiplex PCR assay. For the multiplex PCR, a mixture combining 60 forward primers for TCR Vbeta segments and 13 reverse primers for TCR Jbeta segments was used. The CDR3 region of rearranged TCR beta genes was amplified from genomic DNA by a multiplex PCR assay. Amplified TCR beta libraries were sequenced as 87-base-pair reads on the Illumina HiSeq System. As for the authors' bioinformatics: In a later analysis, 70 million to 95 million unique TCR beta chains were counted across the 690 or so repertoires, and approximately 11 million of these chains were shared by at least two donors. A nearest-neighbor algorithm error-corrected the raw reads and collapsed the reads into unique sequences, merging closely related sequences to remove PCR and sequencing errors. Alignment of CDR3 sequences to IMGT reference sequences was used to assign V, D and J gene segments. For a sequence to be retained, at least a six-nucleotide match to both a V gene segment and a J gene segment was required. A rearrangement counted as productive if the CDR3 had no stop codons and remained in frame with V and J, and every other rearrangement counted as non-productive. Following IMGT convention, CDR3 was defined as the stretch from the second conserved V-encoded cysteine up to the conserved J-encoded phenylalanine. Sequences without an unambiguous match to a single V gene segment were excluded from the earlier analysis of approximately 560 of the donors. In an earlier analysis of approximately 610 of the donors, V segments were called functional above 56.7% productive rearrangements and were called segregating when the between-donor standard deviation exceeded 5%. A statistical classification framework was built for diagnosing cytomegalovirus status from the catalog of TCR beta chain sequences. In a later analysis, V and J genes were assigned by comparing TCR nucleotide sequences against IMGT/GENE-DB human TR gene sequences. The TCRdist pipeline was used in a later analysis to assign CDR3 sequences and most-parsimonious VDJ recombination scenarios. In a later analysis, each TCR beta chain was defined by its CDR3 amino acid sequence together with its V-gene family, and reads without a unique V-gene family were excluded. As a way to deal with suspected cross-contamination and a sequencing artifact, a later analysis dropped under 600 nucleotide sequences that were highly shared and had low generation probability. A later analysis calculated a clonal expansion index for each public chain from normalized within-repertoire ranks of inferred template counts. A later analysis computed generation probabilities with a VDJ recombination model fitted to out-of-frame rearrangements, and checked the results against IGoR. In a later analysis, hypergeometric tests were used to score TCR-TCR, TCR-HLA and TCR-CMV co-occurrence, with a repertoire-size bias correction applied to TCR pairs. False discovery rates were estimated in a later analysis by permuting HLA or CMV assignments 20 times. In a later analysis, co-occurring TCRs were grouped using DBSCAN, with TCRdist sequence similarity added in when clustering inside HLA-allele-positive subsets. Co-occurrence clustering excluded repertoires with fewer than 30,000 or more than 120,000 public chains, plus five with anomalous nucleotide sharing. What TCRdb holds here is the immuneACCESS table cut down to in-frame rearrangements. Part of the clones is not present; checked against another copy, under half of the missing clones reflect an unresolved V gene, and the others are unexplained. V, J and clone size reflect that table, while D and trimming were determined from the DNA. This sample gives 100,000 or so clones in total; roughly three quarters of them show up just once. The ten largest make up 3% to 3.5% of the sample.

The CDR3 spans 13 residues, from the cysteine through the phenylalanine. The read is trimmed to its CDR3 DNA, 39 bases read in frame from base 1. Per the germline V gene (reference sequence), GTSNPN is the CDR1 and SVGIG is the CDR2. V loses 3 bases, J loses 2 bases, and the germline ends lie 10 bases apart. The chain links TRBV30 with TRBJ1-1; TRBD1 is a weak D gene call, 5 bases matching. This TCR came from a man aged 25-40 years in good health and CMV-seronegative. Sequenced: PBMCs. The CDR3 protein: CAWRSTVNTEAFF. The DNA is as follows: TGTGCCTGGAGATCGACAGTAAACACTGAAGCTTTCTTT.